Listed here are 3 T cell receptor beta chains from one sample, sequenced in a study of blood T cell repertoires in COVID-19. This table comes from immunoSEQ multiplex PCR, and its TCRdb copy is limited to in-frame clones, with some not included. The sample carries roughly 200,000 clones, 80% to 85% recorded once. Sequenced material: peripheral blood. The receptors derive from a woman of 80 years or more with COVID-19, enrolled during active disease.

The chain has TRBV18 and TRBJ1-2; D is uncertain. Between the trimmed V and J ends, which lost 4 bases and 0 bases, there was a span of 6 bases. In germline, CDR1 is KGHSH, CDR2 LQKENI. The CDR3 is made up of 13 amino acids. DNA for the CDR3: TGTGCCAGCTCACTACAGCCTAACTATGGCTACACCTTC. Protein sequence: CASSLQPNYGYTF.

The chain couples TRBV9 to TRBJ1-2; TRBD1 might be the D (6 bases). Germline V gene data show CDR1 as SGDLS and CDR2 as YYNGEE. The CDR3 is made up of 11 amino acids. V was clipped by 4 bases and J by 10 bases, with 11 bases between them. DNA of the CDR3: TGTGCCAGCAGCAAAGACAGGTTCTACACCTTC. Translating gives CASSKDRFYTF. The variable domain in full, completed from reference TRBV9 and TRBJ1-2, reads DSGVTQTPKHLITATGQRVTLRCSPRSGDLSVYWYQQSLDQGLQFLIQYYNGEERAKGNILERFSAQQFPDLHSELNLSSLELGDSALYFCASSKDRFYTFGSGTRLTVV.

The chain recombines TRBV2 with TRBJ1-1; D uncertain. CDR1 SNHLY and CDR2 FYNNEI come from the germline V gene. The CDR3 is 12 amino acids. Trimming took off 0 bases at V and 7 bases at J, with 6 bases between the two ends. CDR3 coding DNA: TGTGCCAGCAGTGAAGCGCGGCGTGAAGCTTTCTTT. Encoded protein: CASSEARREAFF.